Included here is one T cell receptor (beta chain) sequence, with context. The antigen it recognizes is unknown. It has no much larger one-base neighbor in the sample; base qualities were not kept. The library came from the immunoSEQ multiplex PCR assay. TCRdb mirrors the immuneACCESS table, restricted to in-frame sequences. Some clones are absent from its copies; in checked studies, under half trace to an unresolved V gene, and the reason for the others is unknown. Within this sample are roughly 6,100 clones, with 60% to 75% of them counted one time only. Around 31% of the sample is in the top ten clones. The data belong to a study of chemoradiotherapy in HPV16-positive cancers (dated by TCRdb to 2021 to 2024). Regarding the research as a whole: Candidate HPV-specific T-cell clones and common TCR motifs were defined by functional T-cell assays performed on cells from two HPV16-positive patients. TCR repertoires from some 90 patients with HPV-related cancers were then used to track the candidate HPV-specific TCRs and motifs. The study asked whether T-cell immunity to the HPV oncoproteins E6 and E7 changes during chemoradiotherapy and whether this immunity affects survival. Results and caveats for the whole study, not just this receptor: The survival association was reported for HPV16-positive patients, and the functional definition of HPV-specific T cells was derived from only two HPV16-positive patients. Among HPV16-positive patients, expansion of HPV-responsive T cells during chemoradiotherapy was associated with better recurrence-free survival. Expansion of candidate HPV-specific clones and E7-related TCR motifs was observed in the tumor microenvironment during treatment, whereas no such expansion was observed for non-HPV-specific T cells.

Because repertoires were sampled repeatedly during chemoradiotherapy, clonal expansion in the tumor microenvironment could be followed. This receptor was obtained from a human donor with HPV-associated anogenital cancer. This material consisted of tumor tissue, taken from a patient who underwent chemoradiotherapy.

The CDR3 has the sequence CASGSPTLTTYGYTF. The DNA sequence is as follows: TGTGCTAGTGGTTCCCCAACTCTAACTACCTATGGCTACACCTTC. This chain joins TRBV12-5 to TRBJ1-2, with no D gene named confidently. CDR1 and CDR2, looked up from the germline V gene, are LGHNT and FRNRAP. The CDR3 holds 15 amino acids from the cysteine to the phenylalanine. Only the CDR3 DNA is retained, 45 bases long and in frame from the first base. The trim is 4 bases for V and 4 bases for J, with a gap of 16 bases between the germline ends.